These 23 T cell receptor beta chains share one sample of origin, sequenced in a study of OX40 agonist ivuxolimab in advanced cancers. The data were produced by immunoSEQ multiplex PCR, yet TCRdb's version contains in-frame clones alone and is incomplete. This table has 35,000 to 50,000 clones, approximately 84% appearing once. This specimen was CD4+ or CD8+ T cells sorted from blood, taken in a trial of the OX40 agonist ivuxolimab. Receptors originate from an adult with an advanced solid tumor such as melanoma, head and neck, liver or kidney cancer.

The chain has TRBV11-2 and TRBJ2-7; perhaps TRBD2 as D (6 bases). The CDR3 runs 14 residues. CDR1 and CDR2 (germline): SGHAT, FQNNGV. Trimming removed 4 bases from V and 2 bases from J, with 12 bases in between. The CDR3 sequence: CASSSRAGTYEQYF. The DNA for the CDR3 is TGTGCCAGCAGCTCAAGGGCGGGGACCTACGAGCAGTACTTC. Filled out from reference TRBV11-2 and TRBJ2-7, the complete variable domain reads EAGVAQSPRYKIIEKRQSVAFWCNPISGHATLYWYQQILGQGPKLLIQFQNNGVVDDSQLPKDRFSAERLKGVDSTLKIQPAKLEDSAVYLCASSSRAGTYEQYFGPGTRLTVT.

The chain employs TRBV11-2 and TRBJ2-1; no reliable D call. The CDR3 extends over 14 amino acids. Germline lookup yields CDR1 SGHAT and CDR2 FQNNGV. V was trimmed by 5 bases and J by 14 bases, leaving 22 bases between them. The CDR3 nucleotides are TGTGCCAGCAGCAAAGAAGTAGGTCGCCGGGTTAAGTTCTTC. Translating gives CASSKEVGRRVKFF.

This clone was counted a few times. The chain carries TRBV6-5 and TRBJ2-7; 9 positions match TRBD1. From germline, CDR1 is MNHEY and CDR2 SVGAGI. V gave up 5 bases and J gave up 6 bases; unmatched junction bases: 11. This CDR3 comprises 15 residues. The CDR3 reads CASSNPRQGGLEQYF. The CDR3 DNA reads TGTGCCAGCAGTAACCCCCGACAGGGGGGCCTCGAGCAGTACTTC.

V gene TRBV6-6 combines with J gene TRBJ1-5, with D possibly TRBD1 on 6 matching bases. Germline V gives CDR1 MNHNY, CDR2 SVGAGI (reference sequence). Trimming took 9 bases from V and 3 from J, leaving 15 bases between them. The CDR3 spans 14 residues. The CDR3 DNA reads TGTGCCAGTCATGGGGGGCCAATCAATCAGCCCCAGCATTTT. This encodes CASHGGPINQPQHF.

The V call is TRBV6-1, the J call TRBJ2-3; D unclear. The CDR3 has 15 amino acids. CDR1 is MNHNS, CDR2 SASEGT, per germline. The germline V and J ends were trimmed by 7 bases and 0 bases, with 14 bases remaining between them. CDR3 sequence: CASILPSASTDTQYF. Written as DNA, the CDR3 is TGTGCCAGCATACTCCCCTCGGCGAGCACAGATACGCAGTATTTT.

The J gene is TRBJ1-2, the V gene TRBV11-1; 8 positions match TRBD1. Germline CDR1 is SGHAT and CDR2 is FQDESV (reference sequence). J gave up 6 bases and V 5 bases, and 8 bases lay outside the gene matches. The CDR3 covers 14 residues. This CDR3 reads CASSPDRGFDGYTF. The CDR3 DNA is TGTGCCAGCAGCCCTGACAGGGGCTTCGATGGCTACACCTTC.

The V gene is TRBV5-4, the J gene TRBJ2-7; perhaps TRBD1 as D (6 bases). The CDR3 totals 15 residues. V lost 1 base to trimming and J lost 1 base, with 12 bases between them. The germline V gene encodes CDR1 SGHNT and CDR2 YYREEE (reference sequence). CDR3 in DNA: TGTGCCAGCAGCTTGAGCTGGGGACATTCCTACGAGCAGTACTTC. Amino acid sequence: CASSLSWGHSYEQYF.

The V call is TRBV2, the J call TRBJ2-1; 8 nucleotides agree with TRBD1. The CDR3 has 17 residues. CDR1 and CDR2 (germline): SNHLY, FYNNEI. V shed 4 bases and J 4 bases; nucleotides not matched to a gene: 12. The DNA for the CDR3 is TGTGCCAGCAGTGTCAGGACAGGGAACGAGAGATACAATGAGCAGTTCTTC. Translation: CASSVRTGNERYNEQFF.

The chain has TRBV28 and TRBJ1-2; 7 bases fit TRBD1. V lost 1 base and J lost 2; bases outside the gene matches: 4. This CDR3 comprises 15 residues. The germline CDR1 and CDR2 sequences are MDHEN and SYDVKM. CDR3 coding DNA: TGTGCCAGCAGTTTATTACAGGGGCCGAACTATGGCTACACCTTC. As protein: CASSLLQGPNYGYTF.

The gene calls are TRBV28 and TRBJ2-1; TRBD1 or TRBD2 may be the D gene (6 bases each). Between the trimmed V and J ends, which lost 4 bases and 7 bases, there was a span of 17 bases. The CDR3 is 15 residues long. Germline V gives CDR1 MDHEN, CDR2 SYDVKM. The DNA of the CDR3 is TGTGCCAGCAGTTCTCTGACAGGAGGGGGAAATGAGCAGTTCTTC. Translating gives CASSSLTGGGNEQFF.

V and J are TRBV7-2 and TRBJ1-1, with D possibly being TRBD1 (6 bases). The CDR3 sequence is 14 residues long. Germline assignment: CDR1 SGHTA and CDR2 FQGNSA. The germline V and J ends were trimmed by 5 bases and 6 bases, with 16 bases remaining between them. The CDR3 DNA sequence: TGTGCCAGCAGCCCCGGAGGGGGGAGGGCTGAAGCTTTCTTT. It is translated as CASSPGGGRAEAFF.

This chain connects TRBV27 to TRBJ2-1; D is undetermined. CDR3 size: 13 residues. V was shortened by 0 bases and J by 4 bases, with 4 bases between the two germline ends. Germline assignment: CDR1 MNHEY and CDR2 SMNVEV (reference sequence). CDR3 in DNA: TGTGCCAGCAGTTTATCCCGATACAATGAGCAGTTCTTC. It is translated as CASSLSRYNEQFF.

The sample holds a few counts of this clone. The CDR3 loop is CATSSGTGRTDTQYF. The CDR3 nucleotides read TGTGCCACCAGCAGTGGGACAGGACGCACAGATACGCAGTATTTT. The chain combines TRBV15 with TRBJ2-3; TRBD1 aligns across 8 bases. The germline CDR1 and CDR2 sequences are LNHNV and YYDKDF (reference sequence). V dropped 3 bases and J dropped 1; count of bases not matched to a gene: 3. This CDR3 region has 15 residues.

The J gene is TRBJ1-4, the V gene TRBV6-6; 8 positions match TRBD1. Germline V CDR1 and CDR2: MNHNY, SVGAGI (reference sequence). The J segment lost 8 bases and the V segment lost 7 bases, leaving 12 bases of the junction unmatched. The CDR3 is 15 amino acids. CDR3 sequence reads: CASNRRQGQEEKLFF. DNA of the CDR3: TGTGCCAGCAACCGAAGACAGGGGCAGGAAGAAAAACTGTTTTTT.

The chain carries TRBV5-1 and TRBJ1-1, with TRBD1 matching 8 bases. Germline V lookup: CDR1 SGHRS, CDR2 YFSETQ. After removal of 4 bases from V and 1 base from J, the junction contained 3 bases not matched to a gene. This CDR3 comprises 14 residues. CDR3 region: CASSPQGGNTEAFF. DNA of the CDR3: TGCGCCAGCAGCCCACAGGGGGGGAACACTGAAGCTTTCTTT.

This chain uses TRBV11-2 with TRBJ2-2, with unresolved D. This CDR3 is built from 14 residues. Germline assignment: CDR1 SGHAT and CDR2 FQNNGV. V shed 5 bases and J shed 2 bases, with 9 bases lying between them. The CDR3 region has the DNA TGTGCCAGCAGCCCGACGTCAAACACCGGGGAGCTGTTTTTT. Protein sequence: CASSPTSNTGELFF.

The chain recombines TRBV6-5 with TRBJ1-5; D is ambiguous. The CDR3 extends over 10 amino acids. Trimming took off 6 bases at V and 8 bases at J, with 5 bases between the two ends. The germline V gene has CDR1 MNHEY and CDR2 SVGAGI. CDR3 sequence reads: CASSPKPQHF. CDR3 in DNA: TGTGCCAGCAGCCCCAAGCCCCAGCATTTT.

The chain has TRBV5-6 and TRBJ1-4; 8 positions match TRBD1. Germline values: CDR1 SGHDT, CDR2 YYEEEE. This CDR3 is built from 17 residues. Trimming removed 7 bases from V and 3 bases from J; junction bases left unmatched: 14. The CDR3 reads CASYYRQGSPANEKLFF. The CDR3 bases are TGTGCCAGCTATTACCGACAGGGGTCTCCTGCTAATGAAAAACTGTTTTTT.

This clone has only one observation. The V gene is TRBV11-2, the J gene TRBJ1-2, with D possibly TRBD1 on 6 matching bases. V was trimmed by 5 bases and J by 4 bases, leaving 8 bases between them. Germline CDR1 is SGHAT and CDR2 is FQNNGV. The CDR3 is 12 residues long. The CDR3 DNA follows: TGTGCCAGCAGCCCGACAGGCTATGGCTACACCTTC. Protein product: CASSPTGYGYTF.

The gene calls are TRBV12-5 and TRBJ2-1; 9 positions agree with TRBD2. The junction had 22 bases not matched to a gene; V was cut back by 2 bases and J by 2 bases. Germline lookup yields CDR1 LGHNT and CDR2 FRNRAP. The CDR3 is 22 residues long. The chain's CDR3 is CASGLTPLIPSLAGGPYNEQFF. The CDR3 DNA sequence: TGTGCTAGTGGTTTGACCCCCCTTATCCCCTCTCTGGCGGGAGGGCCCTACAATGAGCAGTTCTTC.

The chain uses TRBV21-1 and TRBJ2-1; TRBD2 was called by the table and not checked on the DNA. TRBV21-1 constitutes a pseudogene. The CDR3 totals 16 residues. Here the CDR3 DNA reads TGTGCCAGCAGCAAAGCGGACGGGGTTTCCTACAATGAGCAGTTCTTC. Translating it yields CASSKADGVSYNEQFF.

This clone was counted a single time. The chain recombines TRBV7-5 with TRBJ2-3; TRBD2 reflects the table's D call only, with no check against the DNA. TRBV7-5 is a pseudogene. The CDR3 spans 17 residues. DNA for the CDR3: TGTGTCAGAAGCGTCTTAGGACGGGAGAGGGTCGCAGATACGCAGTATTTT. It is translated as CVRSVLGRERVADTQYF.

This clone has a single count. The chain couples TRBV2 to TRBJ2-1; D not certain. Germline CDR1 SNHLY, CDR2 FYNNEI. The CDR3 is 13 residues long. Trimming removed 7 bases from V and 1 base from J, with 8 bases in between. This CDR3 reads CASTGGSYNEQFF. The CDR3 bases are TGTGCCAGCACCGGCGGTTCCTACAATGAGCAGTTCTTC. The full variable domain, completed using reference TRBV2 and TRBJ2-1, is EPEVTQTPSHQVTQMGQEVILRCVPISNHLYFYWYRQILGQKVEFLVSFYNNEISEKSEIFDDQFSVERPDGSNFTLKIRSTKLEDSAMYFCASTGGSYNEQFFGPGTRLTVL.